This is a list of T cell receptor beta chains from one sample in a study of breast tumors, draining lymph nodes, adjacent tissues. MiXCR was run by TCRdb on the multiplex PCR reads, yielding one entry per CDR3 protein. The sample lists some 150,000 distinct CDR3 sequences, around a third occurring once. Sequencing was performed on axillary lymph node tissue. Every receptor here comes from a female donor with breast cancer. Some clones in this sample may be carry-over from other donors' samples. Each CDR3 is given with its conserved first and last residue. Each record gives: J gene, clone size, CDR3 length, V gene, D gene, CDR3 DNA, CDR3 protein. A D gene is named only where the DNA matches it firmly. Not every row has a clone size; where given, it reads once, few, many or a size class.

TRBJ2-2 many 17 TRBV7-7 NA TGTGCTAGCAGCTTAGTCGGGAGTGGGACGGCAACCGGGGAGCTGTTTTTT CASSLVGSGTATGELFF
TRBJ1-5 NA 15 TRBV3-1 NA TGTGCCAGCAGTTATGGGTTGGGACGCAATCAGCCCCAGCATTTT CASSYGLGRNQPQHF
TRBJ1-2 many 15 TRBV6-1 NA TGTGCCAGCAGTGAAGGGCCAGGGGCGCACTATGGCTACACCTTC CASSEGPGAHYGYTF
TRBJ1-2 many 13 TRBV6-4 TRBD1 TGTGCCAGCAGTGGGACAGGGAACTATGGCTACACCTTC CASSGTGNYGYTF
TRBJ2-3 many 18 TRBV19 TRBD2 TGTGCCAGTAGTATTGCGACTAGCGGGGGCGCGAGCACAGATACGCAGTATTTT CASSIATSGGASTDTQYF
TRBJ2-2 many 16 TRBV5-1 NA TGCGCCAGCAGCTACCAGACAGGTGCGAACACCGGGGAGCTGTTTTTT CASSYQTGANTGELFF
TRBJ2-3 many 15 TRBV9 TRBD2 TGTGCCAGCAGCGCAGGGACTAGCGGGAGGGATACGCAGTATTTT CASSAGTSGRDTQYF
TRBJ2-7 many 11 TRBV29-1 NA TGCAGCGTCCTGGGAGTTGCCGAGCAGTACTTC CSVLGVAEQYF
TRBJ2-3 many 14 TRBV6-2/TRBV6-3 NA TGTGCCAGCGGCAGGGGAGCGAGGCGGGATACGCAGTATTTT CASGRGARRDTQYF
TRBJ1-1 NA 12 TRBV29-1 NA TGCAGCGTTGGTTCACAGAACACTGAAGCTTTCTTT CSVGSQNTEAFF
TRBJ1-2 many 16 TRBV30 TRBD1 TGTGCCTGGAGTCCCGAGGGGGCAGGTTGGGGCTATGGCTACACCTTC CAWSPEGAGWGYGYTF
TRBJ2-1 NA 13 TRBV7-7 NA TGTGCTAGCAGCTTAGACAGGGACTATGAGCAGTTCTTC CASSLDRDYEQFF
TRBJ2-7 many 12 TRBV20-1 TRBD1 TGCAGTGCTAGGAATATCCGACAGGGCCTGGACTTC CSARNIRQGLDF
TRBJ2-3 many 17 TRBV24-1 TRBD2 TGTGCCACCAGTGAGCCAGGTGGCGGGGGGTTTGGAGATACGCAGTATTTT CATSEPGGGGFGDTQYF
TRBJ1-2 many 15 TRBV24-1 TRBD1 TGTGCCACCAGTGATCCCCGGACAGGGAACTATGGCTACACCTTC CATSDPRTGNYGYTF
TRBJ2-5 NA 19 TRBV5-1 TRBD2 TGCACCACCAAACCCGCAACCAGCGGGGGGTCAAACGTCCGAGAGACCCAGTACTTC CTTKPATSGGSNVRETQYF
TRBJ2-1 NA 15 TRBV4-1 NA TGCGCCAGCAGCCAAGCCACTACCTCCTACAATGAGCAGTTCTTC CASSQATTSYNEQFF
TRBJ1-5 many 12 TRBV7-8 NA TGTGCCAGCGGTTGGGATGATCAGCCCCAGCATTTT CASGWDDQPQHF
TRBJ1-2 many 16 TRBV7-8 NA TGTGCCAGCAGCCTCCTGCCGGGACGTAATATGTATGGCTACACCTTC CASSLLPGRNMYGYTF
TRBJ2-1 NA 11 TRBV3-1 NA TGTGCCAACAGTCGATACAATGAGCAGCTCTTC CANSRYNEQLF
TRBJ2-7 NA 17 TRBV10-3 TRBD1 TGTGCCATCAGTGAGTCTTTGGGACAGGGGGCGTACCACGAGCAGTACTTC CAISESLGQGAYHEQYF
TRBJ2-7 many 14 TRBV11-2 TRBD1 TGTGCCAGCAGCTTACGGACAGGGGATGGCGAGCAGTACTTC CASSLRTGDGEQYF
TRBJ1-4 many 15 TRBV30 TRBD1 TGTGCCTGGAGAGCTCGACAGGGTTCGGGGGAAAAACTGTTTTTT CAWRARQGSGEKLFF
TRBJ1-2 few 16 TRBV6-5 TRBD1 TGTGCCAGCAGTCACGACCCGGCGGGACAGGGGGGCGGCTACACCTTC CASSHDPAGQGGGYTF
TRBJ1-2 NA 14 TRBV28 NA TGTGCCAGCAAGGGTTTGGGGATTAACTATGGCTACACCTTC CASKGLGINYGYTF
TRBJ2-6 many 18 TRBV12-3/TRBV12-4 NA TGTGCCAGCAGCAATAATGGGGAGTTGGGCTTCGGGGCCAACGTCCTGACTTTC CASSNNGELGFGANVLTF
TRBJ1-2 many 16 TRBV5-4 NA TGTGCCAGCAGCGCGCCATCCCCTGGGGCTAACTATGGCTACACCTTC CASSAPSPGANYGYTF
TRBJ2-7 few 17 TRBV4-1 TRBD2 TGCGCCAGCAGCAAAATACAAGGACTAGCGGGAGTCTACGAGCAGTACTTC CASSKIQGLAGVYEQYF
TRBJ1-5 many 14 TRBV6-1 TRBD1 TGTGCCAGCAGCGGGACAGGGGGCGATCAGCCCCAGCATTTT CASSGTGGDQPQHF
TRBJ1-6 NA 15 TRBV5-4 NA TGTGCCAGCAGCTCAGGAGGGTCCTATAATTCACCCCTCCACTTT CASSSGGSYNSPLHF